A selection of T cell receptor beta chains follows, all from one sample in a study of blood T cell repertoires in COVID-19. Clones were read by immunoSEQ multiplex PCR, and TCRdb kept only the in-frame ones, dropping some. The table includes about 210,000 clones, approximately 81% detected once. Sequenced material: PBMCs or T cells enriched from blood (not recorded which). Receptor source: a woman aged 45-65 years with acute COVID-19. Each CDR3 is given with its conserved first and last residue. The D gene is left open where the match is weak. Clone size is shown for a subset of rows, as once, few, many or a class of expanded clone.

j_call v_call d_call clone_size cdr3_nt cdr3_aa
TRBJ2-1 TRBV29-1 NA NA TGCAGCGTTGGCGGAGGGGCAGAACGCTCCTACAATGAGCAGTTCTTC CSVGGGAERSYNEQFF
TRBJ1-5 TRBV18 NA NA TGTGCCAGCTCACCTCCCGGTCTTCAGCCCCAGCATTTT CASSPPGLQPQHF
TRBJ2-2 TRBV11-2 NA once TGTGCCAGCAGCCGAGATCGAGGCGGGGAGCTGTTTTTT CASSRDRGGELFF
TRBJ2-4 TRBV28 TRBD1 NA TGTGCCAGCAGAGGGACAGGGATGGCCAAAAACATTCAGTACTTC CASRGTGMAKNIQYF
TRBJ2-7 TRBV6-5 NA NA TGTGCCAGCAGTTATGGGACAAGCGCCTACGAGCAGTACTTC CASSYGTSAYEQYF
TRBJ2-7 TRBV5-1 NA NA TGCGCCAGCCGTACTAGCCAGAGCTCCTACGAGCAGTACTTC CASRTSQSSYEQYF
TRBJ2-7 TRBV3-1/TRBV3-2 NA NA TGTGCCAGCAGCGACACACCAGGGTTCTCCTACGAGCAGTACTTC CASSDTPGFSYEQYF
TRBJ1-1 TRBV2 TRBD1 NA TGTGCCAGCAGTGGACAGGGTCCGTGGGCTTTCTTT CASSGQGPWAFF
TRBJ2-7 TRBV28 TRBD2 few TGTGCCAGCAGGGGACATAGCGGGACCTCCTACGAGCAGTACTTC CASRGHSGTSYEQYF
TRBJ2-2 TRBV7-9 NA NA TGTGCCAGCAGCTCATACCCCGGTAGCGGCGGGGAGCTGTTTTTT CASSSYPGSGGELFF
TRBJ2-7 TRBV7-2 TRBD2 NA TGTGCCAGCAGCGCTGCAGCGGGAGGGTCCTACGAGCAGTACTTC CASSAAAGGSYEQYF
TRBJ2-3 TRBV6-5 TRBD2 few TGTGCCAGCAGCCAACTAGCGGGAGGCTCGGGTACGCAGTATTTT CASSQLAGGSGTQYF
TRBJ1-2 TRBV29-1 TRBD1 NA TGCAGCGTAAGGACAGGGACTGGTGGCTACACCTTC CSVRTGTGGYTF
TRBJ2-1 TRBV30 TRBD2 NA TGTGCCGCCTCGTACGGGCTAGCGGGGCCAACCGAGCAGTTCTTC CAASYGLAGPTEQFF
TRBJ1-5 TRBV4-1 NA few TGCGCCAGCAGTGGGACTGGGAGCAATCAGCCCCAGCATTTT CASSGTGSNQPQHF
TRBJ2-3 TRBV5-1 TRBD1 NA TGCGCCAGCTCCCGGGACAGCGGTGCAGATACGCAGTATTTT CASSRDSGADTQYF
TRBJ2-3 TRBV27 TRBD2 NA TGTGCCAGCAACCTAGCGGGGGGTACCACAGATACGCAGTATTTT CASNLAGGTTDTQYF
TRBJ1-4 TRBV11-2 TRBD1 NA TGTGCCAGCAGACTACCCGGGACAGGGGATGAAAAACTGTTTTTT CASRLPGTGDEKLFF
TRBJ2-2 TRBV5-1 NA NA TGCGCCAGCAGCTTTTCGGGAAACACCGGGGAGCTGTTTTTT CASSFSGNTGELFF
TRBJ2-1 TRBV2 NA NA TGTGCCAGCAGTGACTCCCGGGGTTCCTACAATGAGCAGTTCTTC CASSDSRGSYNEQFF
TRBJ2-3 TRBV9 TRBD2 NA TGTGCCAGCAGCTGGACTAGCGGGGGCTCAGATACGCAGTATTTT CASSWTSGGSDTQYF
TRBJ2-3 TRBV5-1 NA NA TGCGCCAGCAGCTTGGGTCGGGGGACGACAGATACGCAGTATTTT CASSLGRGTTDTQYF
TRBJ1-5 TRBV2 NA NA TGTGCCAGCTCCTCTAGGGAGCTCAATCAGCCCCAGCATTTT CASSSRELNQPQHF
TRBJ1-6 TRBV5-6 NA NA TGTGCCAGCAGCTTGGAATTCACGAGCTCCTATAATTCACCCCTCCACTTT CASSLEFTSSYNSPLHF
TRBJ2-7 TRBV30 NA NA TGTGCCTGGATCGATCCGGAGGCTAGCGCGGGGACCTACGAGCAGTACTTC CAWIDPEASAGTYEQYF
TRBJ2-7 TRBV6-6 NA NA TGTGCCAGCAGCCGAAGGGTCGGTAGCGGAACAGAAAGCGAGCAGTACTTC CASSRRVGSGTESEQYF
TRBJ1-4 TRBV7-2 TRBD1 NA TGTGCCAGCAGCCTCGGGACAGCTAATGAAAAACTGTTTTTT CASSLGTANEKLFF
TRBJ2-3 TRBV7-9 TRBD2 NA TGTGCCAGCAGCTTAGGTGCTGCGGGAGACCGCACAGATACGCAGTATTTT CASSLGAAGDRTDTQYF
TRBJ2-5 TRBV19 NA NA TGTGCCAGTAGTATCTTCTCTAAAGAGACCCAGTACTTC CASSIFSKETQYF
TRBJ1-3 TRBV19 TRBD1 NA TGTGCCAGTAGTATGGGACAGGCAACTGGAAACACCATATATTTT CASSMGQATGNTIYF
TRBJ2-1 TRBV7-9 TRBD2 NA TGTGCCAGCAGCCCTCGGGGGGTGCGGGGACCGGTCAATGAGCAGTTCTTC CASSPRGVRGPVNEQFF
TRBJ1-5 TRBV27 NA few TGTGCCAGCAGGCGAATGAGCGGGAATCAGCCCCAGCATTTT CASRRMSGNQPQHF
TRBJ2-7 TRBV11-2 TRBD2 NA TGTGCCAGCAGCGAAAATTTGGGGCTCCGGGAGGCCAGGGCCCACGAGCAGTACTTC CASSENLGLREARAHEQYF
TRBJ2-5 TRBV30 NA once TGTGCCTGGAGTGTACTAATCGGTCCCCAAGAGACCCAGTACTTC CAWSVLIGPQETQYF
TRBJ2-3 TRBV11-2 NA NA TGTGCCAGCAGCCCCATCACAGATACGCAGTATTTT CASSPITDTQYF
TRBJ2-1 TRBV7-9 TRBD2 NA TGTGCCAGCAGCGGAGTCCGGGGGGGCCTCAATGAGCAGTTCTTC CASSGVRGGLNEQFF
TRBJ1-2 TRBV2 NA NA TGTGCCAGCAGTGAAGAGGGGAACTATGGCTACACCTTC CASSEEGNYGYTF
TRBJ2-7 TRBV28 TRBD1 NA TGTGCCAGCAGTTTGGCGGACAGGGTGGTTGGCTACGAGCAGTACTTC CASSLADRVVGYEQYF
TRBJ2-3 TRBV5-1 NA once TGCGCCAGCAGCTTTGGCAGGGACACAGATACGCAGTATTTT CASSFGRDTDTQYF
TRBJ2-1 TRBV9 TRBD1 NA TGTGCCAGCAGCATTAACGACAGGGGGCCCTACAATGAGCAGTTCTTC CASSINDRGPYNEQFF
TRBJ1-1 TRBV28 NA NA TGTGCCAGCACCAACTGGGGGGATTTTGCTGCTGAAGCTTTCTTT CASTNWGDFAAEAFF
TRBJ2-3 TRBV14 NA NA TGTGCCAGCAGCATTGGCGGCTACACAGATACGCAGTATTTT CASSIGGYTDTQYF
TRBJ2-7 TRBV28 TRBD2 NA TGTGCCAGCAGACCCGCGACTAGCGGGAGCTCCTACGAGCAGTACTTC CASRPATSGSSYEQYF
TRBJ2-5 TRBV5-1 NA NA TGCGCCAGCAGCACCCGGACAGCCCAAGAGACCCAGTACTTC CASSTRTAQETQYF
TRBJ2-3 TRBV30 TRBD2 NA TGTGCTTTGGAGTTGGGTAGCGGGATTAGCACAGATACGCAGTATTTT CALELGSGISTDTQYF
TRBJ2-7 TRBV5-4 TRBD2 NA TGTGCCAGCAGCTTGGTAGGGACTAGCGGATACGAGCAGTACTTC CASSLVGTSGYEQYF
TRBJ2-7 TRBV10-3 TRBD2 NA TGTGCCATCAGTGCACAAGGGACTAGCGGGGGCGAGCAGTACTTC CAISAQGTSGGEQYF
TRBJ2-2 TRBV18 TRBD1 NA TGTGCCAGCTCACCACGGGGACAGGGAACCGGGGAGCTGTTTTTT CASSPRGQGTGELFF
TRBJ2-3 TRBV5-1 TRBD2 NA TGCGCCAGCAGCCCTGGCCTTAGCGGGAGCACAGATACGCAGTATTTT CASSPGLSGSTDTQYF
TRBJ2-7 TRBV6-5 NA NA TGTGCCAGCAGTTCTGGACTATTGGACGAGCAGTACTTC CASSSGLLDEQYF
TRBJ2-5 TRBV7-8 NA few TGTGCCAGCAGCTCCTCGGTATTGCAGACCCAGTACTTC CASSSSVLQTQYF